This TCR beta chain is drawn from a study of cytomegalovirus exposure and HLA in healthy donors. Study-level results: Cytomegalovirus status, reportedly, was diagnosed with high specificity and sensitivity by the classifier. Some public TCRs appeared in many individuals, while most sequences were rare.

TCRdb's table, derived via immunoSEQ multiplex PCR, lists solely in-frame clones and lacks some. The sample shows about 82,000 clones, around 95% of them seen only once. As concerns this clone: What it binds is not known. This sample also contains other DNA sequences that code for the same CDR3.

This CDR3 is built from 14 residues. Trimming left V 0 bases short and J 4 bases short, with 9 bases between. Looked up from germline, CDR1 is MNHNS and CDR2 is SASEGT. The J gene is TRBJ1-2, the V gene TRBV6-1; maybe TRBD1 (5 bases). This sequence originates from a woman aged 18 to 35 in good health and CMV-seronegative. The sample taken for sequencing was PBMCs. The CDR3 region is CASSEATASYGYTF. As DNA, the CDR3 is TGTGCCAGCAGTGAAGCGACAGCGAGCTATGGCTACACCTTC.